Detailed here is one TCR beta chain. Its target is not known. Germline V gene data show CDR1 as MNHEY and CDR2 as SMNVEV (reference sequence). The ends lost 4 bases at V and 6 bases at J; junction bases unmatched: 3. The CDR3 extends over 13 amino acids. This sample is drawn from a study of cytomegalovirus exposure and HLA in healthy donors. General study findings and limits: A later analysis by the authors found several of the most significant clusters apparently linked to common viral pathogens.

It was with 60 Vbeta and 13 Jbeta primers that the PCR ran. Sequencing was performed with immunoSEQ multiplex PCR; in TCRdb, only in-frame clones are kept and a portion is missing. This sample has around 150,000 clones, with about 79% found just once. The sequence was obtained from a man aged 40-49 years in good health and CMV-seropositive. Sequences were obtained from PBMCs. The chain uses TRBV27 and TRBJ2-1, with 7 bases that match TRBD1. The DNA of the CDR3 is TGTGCCAGCAGTTACTACAGGGGCAATGAGCAGTTCTTC. Its protein product is CASSYYRGNEQFF.